A selection of T cell receptor beta chains follows, all from one sample in a study of human T cells and chemical hapten exposure. TCRdb recomputed calls from the RACE reads with MiXCR, one row per CDR3 protein. Of tens of thousands of distinct CDR3 sequences detected, about 10% appear once; the ten largest clones hold about 3.5%. Sample: whole blood, taken in connection with sensitization to the hapten diphenylcyclopropenone (DPC). These receptors were obtained from a woman aged 45-65 years with alopecia areata. Some clones in this sample may be carry-over from other donors' samples. Each CDR3 is given with its conserved first and last residue. Fields, in order: D gene, clone size, V gene, J gene, CDR3 protein, CDR3 DNA. The D gene is left open where the match is weak. Expanded clones are given a class, and other clones once, few, many or no size at all.

NA	many	TRBV19	TRBJ1-2	CASRNTANYGYTF	TGTGCCAGTCGAAACACAGCTAACTATGGCTACACCTTC
TRBD2	NA	TRBV6-6	TRBJ2-1	CASSPLGTSAEQFF	TGTGCCAGCAGCCCGCTCGGGACTAGCGCTGAGCAGTTCTTC
NA	few	TRBV6-2/TRBV6-3	TRBJ1-3	CASSYTPGTPNSGNTIYF	TGTGCCAGCAGTTATACGCCGGGGACCCCAAACTCTGGAAACACCATATATTTT
TRBD2	many	TRBV20-1	TRBJ2-3	CSAHWREADTQYF	TGCAGTGCCCATTGGCGGGAGGCAGATACGCAGTATTTT
TRBD1	NA	TRBV11-1	TRBJ1-2	CASSPGQVLSNGYTF	TGTGCCAGCAGCCCCGGACAGGTCTTATCCAACGGCTACACCTTC
NA	NA	TRBV4-2	TRBJ2-7	CASNYREKISYEQYF	TGTGCCAGCAACTACCGGGAAAAAATCTCCTACGAGCAGTACTTC
NA	many	TRBV2	TRBJ2-2	CASSEAVSPGTGELFF	TGTGCCAGCAGTGAAGCCGTCAGTCCCGGGACCGGGGAGCTGTTTTTT
NA	many	TRBV6-5	TRBJ1-1	CASSPLEVPFMNTEAFF	TGTGCCAGCAGTCCCCTAGAGGTTCCCTTTATGAACACTGAAGCTTTCTTT
NA	few	TRBV27	TRBJ1-1	CASSLFRGSTEAFF	TGTGCCAGCAGTTTATTTCGGGGGAGCACTGAAGCTTTCTTT
NA	few	TRBV20-1	TRBJ1-4	CSARSGPTNEKLFF	TGCAGTGCTAGAAGCGGACCAACTAATGAAAAACTGTTTTTT
NA	many	TRBV10-3	TRBJ2-1	CAISESAAADNEQFF	TGTGCCATCAGTGAGTCCGCGGCTGCCGACAATGAGCAGTTCTTC
TRBD1	few	TRBV19	TRBJ1-4	CASSPAQGAKLFF	TGTGCCAGTAGTCCCGCACAGGGGGCAAAACTGTTTTTT
NA	many	TRBV29-1	TRBJ2-3	CSALPTDTQYF	TGCAGCGCTCTGCCCACAGATACGCAGTATTTT
NA	NA	TRBV25-1	TRBJ2-7	CASSELVTRAPEQYF	TGTGCCAGCAGTGAATTGGTCACCAGGGCCCCCGAGCAGTACTTC
NA	many	TRBV7-2	TRBJ2-3	CASSFRAGRTDTQYF	TGTGCCAGCAGCTTCAGGGCAGGGAGGACAGATACGCAGTATTTT
NA	many	TRBV12-3/TRBV12-4	TRBJ1-3	CASSSTASGNTIYF	TGTGCCAGCAGTTCGACAGCTTCTGGAAACACCATATATTTT
NA	NA	TRBV14	TRBJ2-7	CASSQRRGPIDYEQYF	TGTGCCAGCAGCCAAAGGAGGGGCCCCATAGACTACGAGCAGTACTTC
TRBD2	few	TRBV3-1	TRBJ2-3	CASSHQLAVSTDTQYF	TGTGCCAGCAGCCACCAACTAGCGGTTAGCACAGATACGCAGTATTTT
TRBD2	few	TRBV10-1	TRBJ2-7	CASSDPASGAPYEQYF	TGCGCCAGCAGTGACCCCGCTAGCGGGGCCCCCTACGAGCAGTACTTC
NA	many	TRBV12-3/TRBV12-4	TRBJ2-7	CASSWGTYEQYF	TGTGCCAGCAGTTGGGGGACCTACGAGCAGTACTTC
NA	many	TRBV6-2/TRBV6-3	TRBJ2-7	CASSWGMLYEQYF	TGTGCCAGCAGTTGGGGGATGTTATACGAGCAGTACTTC
TRBD1	many	TRBV5-1	TRBJ2-1	CASSWRDRSNEQFF	TGCGCCAGCAGCTGGAGGGACAGGAGTAATGAGCAGTTCTTC
TRBD1	NA	TRBV7-2	TRBJ2-7	CASRSGTGDYEQYF	TGTGCCAGCAGGTCCGGGACAGGGGACTACGAGCAGTACTTC
TRBD1	many	TRBV20-1	TRBJ1-1	CSARGRQGATEAFF	TGCAGTGCTAGAGGGAGACAGGGAGCCACTGAAGCTTTCTTT
NA	many	TRBV5-4	TRBJ1-1	CASSFYRVYETEAFF	TGTGCCAGCAGCTTCTACAGGGTATACGAAACTGAAGCTTTCTTT
TRBD2	few	TRBV11-2	TRBJ2-7	CASSLRLAGTSYEQYF	TGTGCCAGCAGCTTACGATTAGCAGGGACTAGCTACGAGCAGTACTTC
TRBD1	NA	TRBV11-2	TRBJ2-2	CASSRGGGLNGELFF	TGTGCCAGCAGCCGAGGGGGCGGTCTGAACGGGGAGCTGTTTTTT
TRBD2	many	TRBV30	TRBJ2-7	CAWSRTSGSSYEQYF	TGTGCCTGGAGCCGGACTAGCGGGAGCTCCTACGAGCAGTACTTC
TRBD1	many	TRBV2	TRBJ1-2	CASSVRGDSSNYGYTF	TGTGCCAGCAGTGTACGGGGGGACAGTTCTAACTATGGCTACACCTTC
NA	many	TRBV10-2	TRBJ2-3	CASTGGSTDTQYF	TGCGCCAGCACGGGCGGGAGCACAGATACGCAGTATTTT
NA	many	TRBV10-3	TRBJ1-5	CAIRPTNRDSNQPQHF	TGTGCCATTCGCCCGACTAACAGGGATAGCAATCAGCCCCAGCATTTT
TRBD1	NA	TRBV7-9	TRBJ2-3	CASSPGTGWTDTQYF	TGTGCCAGCAGTCCCGGGACAGGGTGGACAGATACGCAGTATTTT
NA	many	TRBV4-2	TRBJ1-1	CASSQVGQLNTEAFF	TGTGCCAGCAGCCAAGTCGGACAGCTAAACACTGAAGCTTTCTTT
NA	few	TRBV19	TRBJ1-4	CATGPLRGEKLFF	TGTGCGACAGGCCCTCTTCGTGGTGAAAAACTGTTTTTT
NA	many	TRBV24-1	TRBJ1-2	CATIGGDYGYTF	TGTGCCACCATCGGGGGGGACTATGGCTACACCTTC
NA	NA	TRBV20-1	TRBJ2-1	CSALDGVSAHNEQFF	TGCAGTGCCTTAGATGGGGTTAGCGCCCACAATGAGCAGTTCTTC
NA	NA	TRBV5-8	TRBJ1-5	CASSFITGNQPQHF	TGTGCCAGCAGCTTTATCACAGGGAATCAGCCCCAGCATTTT
TRBD2	many	TRBV12-3/TRBV12-4	TRBJ2-1	CASRFPGLAINEQFF	TGTGCCAGCAGATTTCCCGGACTAGCGATCAATGAGCAGTTCTTC
NA	NA	TRBV7-8	TRBJ2-7	CASSLATTSYEQYF	TGTGCCAGCAGCTTAGCGACTACCTCCTACGAGCAGTACTTC
TRBD2	few	TRBV18	TRBJ2-5	CASSTLAGGYQETQYF	TGTGCCAGCTCAACGCTAGCGGGAGGGTACCAAGAGACCCAGTACTTC
NA	few	TRBV5-1	TRBJ2-1	CASSLGLAFNEQFF	TGCGCCAGCAGCTTAGGGCTAGCGTTCAATGAGCAGTTCTTC
NA	NA	TRBV6-2/TRBV6-3	TRBJ1-6	CASSYWTWTGNSPLHF	TGTGCCAGCAGTTACTGGACGTGGACCGGTAATTCACCCCTCCACTTT
NA	NA	TRBV29-1	TRBJ2-5	CSVDGGQETQYF	TGCAGCGTTGACGGAGGACAAGAGACCCAGTACTTC
TRBD1	NA	TRBV12-3/TRBV12-4	TRBJ1-1	CASSDRDRGEAFF	TGTGCCAGCAGTGACCGGGACAGGGGTGAAGCTTTCTTT
NA	NA	TRBV19	TRBJ2-5	CASRVGPGETQYF	TGTGCCAGTAGGGTAGGACCCGGGGAGACCCAGTACTTC
NA	many	TRBV29-1	TRBJ1-2	CSVVLTNYGYTF	TGCAGCGTTGTCTTGACTAACTATGGCTACACCTTC
NA	many	TRBV20-1	TRBJ1-5	CSSSLGDGRPQHF	TGCAGTTCCTCTCTTGGAGACGGTCGGCCCCAGCATTTT
NA	many	TRBV12-3/TRBV12-4	TRBJ2-5	CASSLIQETQYF	TGTGCCAGCAGTTTAATCCAAGAGACCCAGTACTTC
NA	NA	TRBV28	TRBJ2-7	CAIRRGYEQYF	TGTGCGATCCGCCGCGGCTACGAGCAGTACTTC
TRBD2	few	TRBV6-2/TRBV6-3	TRBJ2-7	CASSISSGAYEQYF	TGTGCCAGCTCAATATCTAGCGGGGCGTACGAGCAGTACTTC
NA	NA	TRBV27	TRBJ2-5	CASSSPGPKETQYF	TGTGCCAGCAGTTCCCCGGGACCGAAAGAGACCCAGTACTTC
NA	many	TRBV6-5	TRBJ1-2	CASSYIEGKGYTF	TGTGCCAGCAGTTACATAGAAGGGAAAGGCTACACCTTC
TRBD2	many	TRBV2	TRBJ2-2	CASSRSGKNTGELFF	TGTGCCAGCAGTCGTAGCGGGAAGAACACCGGGGAGCTGTTTTTT
NA	few	TRBV30	TRBJ2-6	CAWSVRAGAANVLTF	TGTGCCTGGAGTGTAAGGGCCGGGGCGGCCAACGTCCTGACTTTC
NA	many	TRBV12-3/TRBV12-4	TRBJ2-2	CASREQAYTGELFF	TGTGCCAGCAGAGAACAGGCGTACACCGGGGAGCTGTTTTTT
NA	NA	TRBV29-1	TRBJ2-2	CSVGPGPWGELIF	TGCAGCGTAGGGCCCGGCCCCTGGGGGGAGCTGATTTTT
TRBD1	many	TRBV7-7	TRBJ2-7	CASSLSLNDRGRGYEQYF	TGTGCTAGCAGCTTATCCCTTAACGACAGGGGGCGAGGGTACGAGCAGTACTTC